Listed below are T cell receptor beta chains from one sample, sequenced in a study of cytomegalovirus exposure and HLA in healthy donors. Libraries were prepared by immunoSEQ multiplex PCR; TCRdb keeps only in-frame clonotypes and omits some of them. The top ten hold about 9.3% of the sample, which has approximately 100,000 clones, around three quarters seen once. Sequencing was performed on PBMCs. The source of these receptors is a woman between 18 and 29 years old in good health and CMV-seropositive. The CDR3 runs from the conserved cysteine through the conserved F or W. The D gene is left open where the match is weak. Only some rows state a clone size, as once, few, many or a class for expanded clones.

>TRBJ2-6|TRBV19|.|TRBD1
TGTGCCAGTAGGACAGGGTCGGGGGCCAACGTCCTGACTTTC
CASRTGSGANVLTF
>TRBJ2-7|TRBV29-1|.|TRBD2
TGCAGCGTTGGAGCGGGGGGGGCCCAAGAGCAGTACTTC
CSVGAGGAQEQYF
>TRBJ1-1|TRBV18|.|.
TGTGCCAGCTCACCACCCTCATCAGGGCACACTGAAGCTTTCTTT
CASSPPSSGHTEAFF
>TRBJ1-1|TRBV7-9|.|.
TGTGCCAGCAGCTTACGCGATGGGGCGAACACTGAAGCTTTCTTT
CASSLRDGANTEAFF
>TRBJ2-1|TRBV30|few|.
TGTGCCTGGAGTGTACTCTCGTTGCAGTTCTTC
CAWSVLSLQFF
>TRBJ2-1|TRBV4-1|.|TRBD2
TGCGCCAGCAGCACGTCAGCTGTAGCGGGAGGCCTGATTCCCTCTTTGGAGCAGTTCTTC
CASSTSAVAGGLIPSLEQFF
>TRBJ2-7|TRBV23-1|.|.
TGCGCCAGCAGTCAATCAACTACCTACGAGCAGTACTTC
CASSQSTTYEQYF
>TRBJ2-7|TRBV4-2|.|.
TGTGCCAGCAGCCCAGCGGCCGGCGGGGCTCCACCCTACGAGCAGTACTTC
CASSPAAGGAPPYEQYF
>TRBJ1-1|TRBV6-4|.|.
TGTGCCAGCAGCCTGACAGAGAAGGACACTGAAGCTTTCTTT
CASSLTEKDTEAFF
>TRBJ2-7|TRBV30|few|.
TGTGCCTGCCGAGTCGCCTACGAGCAGTACTTC
CACRVAYEQYF
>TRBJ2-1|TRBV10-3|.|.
TGTGCCATCGCCGGAGCTCCGGATGAGCAGTTCTTC
CAIAGAPDEQFF
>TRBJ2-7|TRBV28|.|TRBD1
TGTGCCAGCAGTTTCCCAAAACCGGGACAGGGCTTTCATCCCGAGCAGTACTTC
CASSFPKPGQGFHPEQYF
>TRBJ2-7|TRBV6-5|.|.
TGTGCCAGCAGTTACTCCCCAGGGGTGATACTCCACGAGCAGTACTTC
CASSYSPGVILHEQYF
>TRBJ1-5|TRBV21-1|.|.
TGTGCCAGCAGCCGCCCACAGGTGGGCAATCAGCCCCAGCATTTT
CASSRPQVGNQPQHF
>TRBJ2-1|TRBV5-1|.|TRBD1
TGCGCCAGCAGAACAGGGGTATACAATGAGCAGTTCTTC
CASRTGVYNEQFF
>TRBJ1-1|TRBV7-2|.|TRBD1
TGTGCCAGCAGCTCGCCGCCGGGACAGTTCATTATGAACACTGAAGCTTTCTTT
CASSSPPGQFIMNTEAFF
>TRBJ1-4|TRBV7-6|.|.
TGTGCCAGCAGCAACCGGGGTGGGGGCGCGAGTGAAAAACTGTTTTTT
CASSNRGGGASEKLFF
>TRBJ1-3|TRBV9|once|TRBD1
TGTGCCAGCAGCGTAGGCTCGCCTGGGACAGCTAACACCATATATTTT
CASSVGSPGTANTIYF
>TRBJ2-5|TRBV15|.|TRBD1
TGTGCCACCGCAGGGGGCTGGGGAGAGACCCAGTACTTC
CATAGGWGETQYF
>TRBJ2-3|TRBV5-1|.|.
TGCGCCAGCAGCTACAGGGATAGCACAGATACGCAGTATTTT
CASSYRDSTDTQYF
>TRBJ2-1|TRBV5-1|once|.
TGCGCCAGCAGCTTGTATGTAGCGGCCGCCGGGAACAATGAGCAGTTCTTC
CASSLYVAAAGNNEQFF
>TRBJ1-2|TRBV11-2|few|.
TGTGCCAGCAGCTTAGGGGGGGGGCCCGGCTACACCTTC
CASSLGGGPGYTF
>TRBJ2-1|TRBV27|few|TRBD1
TGTGCCAGCAGCTCAGACAGGGCCCCCTACAATGAGCAGTTCTTC
CASSSDRAPYNEQFF
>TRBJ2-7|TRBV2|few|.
TGTGCCAGCAGTGAAGTCGGGGTGGGGGGCTACGAGCAGTACTTC
CASSEVGVGGYEQYF
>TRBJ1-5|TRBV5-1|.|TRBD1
TGCGCCAGCAGCCCAGGGGGTAATCAGCCCCAGCATTTT
CASSPGGNQPQHF